One and the same sample provided the 23 T cell receptor beta chains below, sequenced in a study of patients and donors after allogeneic stem cell transplantation. TCRdb re-called the RT-PCR reads through MiXCR, storing one row per CDR3 protein. Of about a million distinct CDR3 sequences in the sample, 18% were seen once. The sequenced sample was blood, either unsorted or a sorted T cell fraction (not recorded which). Receptors originate from a human donor who was either an allogeneic HSCT recipient or a stem cell or donor lymphocyte infusion donor (not recorded which). It is not recorded whose cells these are; they may come from a transplant donor.

The chain links TRBV2 to TRBJ2-7; 7 positions agree with TRBD1. This CDR3 has 13 residues. The V segment lost 6 bases and the J segment 0 bases; nucleotides outside the gene matches: 2. Per the germline V gene, CDR1 is SNHLY and CDR2 is FYNNEI. The CDR3, as DNA: TGTGCCAGCAGCGGGACAGCCTCCTACGAGCAGTACTTC. This translates into CASSGTASYEQYF.

The V and J genes are TRBV14 and TRBJ2-3; D not resolved. Trimming left V 2 bases short and J 7 bases short, with 10 bases between. Germline V CDR1 and CDR2: SGHDN, FVKESK. The CDR3 totals 13 residues. CDR3 DNA: TGTGCCAGCAGCCAACAGATACTATATACGCAGTATTTT. Its translation is CASSQQILYTQYF.

The J gene is TRBJ2-4, the V gene TRBV5-4, with D possibly TRBD1 on 6 matching bases. Germline values: CDR1 SGHNT, CDR2 YYREEE (reference sequence). The CDR3 has 13 amino acids. V gave up 4 bases and J gave up 8 bases, with 13 bases separating them. As DNA, the CDR3 is TGTGCCAGCAGCCAGGGGCAACTGGACATTCAGTACTTC. Translating gives CASSQGQLDIQYF.

This clonotype was seen a few times. V and J are TRBV18 and TRBJ2-3, with D perhaps given as TRBD1 or TRBD2 (6 bases each). CDR1 and CDR2 (germline): KGHSH, LQKENI. V shed 5 bases and J shed 9 bases, with 18 bases lying between them. The CDR3 totals 14 residues. The CDR3 nucleotides read TGTGCCAGCTCAAGTAGTTCAGGGGAGGCGACGCAGTATTTT. Translating it yields CASSSSSGEATQYF.

The chain carries TRBV29-1 and TRBJ2-2, with D perhaps TRBD2 (5 bases). Trimming removed 0 bases at V and 2 bases at J, with 16 bases between. The CDR3 spans 17 residues. The germline CDR1 and CDR2 sequences are SQVTM and ANQGSEA. The chain's CDR3 is CSVEERGSVTNTGELFF. The CDR3 DNA is TGCAGCGTTGAAGAGCGAGGTAGCGTGACCAACACCGGGGAGCTGTTTTTT.

This clonotype was found many times. The CDR3 DNA sequence: TGTGCCAGCAGCCAAGATGGGGAAGAACCCTACAATGAGCAGTTCTTC. This encodes CASSQDGEEPYNEQFF. V and J are TRBV3-1 and TRBJ2-1; D is ambiguous. Germline V gene data show CDR1 as LGHDT and CDR2 as YNNKEL (reference sequence). V was shortened by 0 bases and J by 2 bases, with 11 bases between the two germline ends. CDR3 length equals 16 residues.

This clonotype was found a few times. The chain couples TRBV15 to TRBJ2-1, with a weak D call TRBD2 (6 bases). Per germline, CDR1 LNHNV and CDR2 YYDKDF (reference sequence). This CDR3 spans 15 amino acids. Trimming stripped 1 base from V and 1 base from J, with 8 bases between. CDR3 loop: CATSRVGGSYNEQFF. Written as DNA, the CDR3 is TGTGCCACCAGCAGAGTGGGGGGTTCCTACAATGAGCAGTTCTTC.

The chain joins TRBV7-9 to TRBJ2-7; perhaps TRBD2 as D (6 bases). CDR1 SEHNR and CDR2 FQNEAQ come from the germline V gene (reference sequence). The CDR3 contains 16 residues. V was cut by 7 bases and J by 1 base, with 20 bases left in between. In DNA, the CDR3 is TGTGCCAGCACCTTCCCCCTTACGGGAGCTTCCTACGAGCAGTACTTC. It translates to CASTFPLTGASYEQYF.

This clonotype has ten or more counts. The chain links TRBV12-3 or TRBV12-4 to TRBJ1-1, with TRBD1 identical over 8 bases. The CDR3 is made up of 15 amino acids. V lost 6 bases, J lost 11 bases, and 17 bases stayed unmatched. The CDR3 coding sequence is TGTGCCAGCAGCCCCACCCGGGCAGGGGGCAGAGGGGCTTTCTTT. This translates into CASSPTRAGGRGAFF.

This clonotype was observed a handful of times. This chain uses TRBV5-1 with TRBJ2-7; possible D gene TRBD2, 5 bases. V lost 4 bases and J 6 bases, leaving 20 bases between the germline ends. Per germline, CDR1 SGHRS and CDR2 YFSETQ. This CDR3 has 15 residues. CDR3 bases: TGCGCCAGCAGCACTCGGGAATTCTCCCCCCTCGAGCAGTACTTC. Translated, it gives CASSTREFSPLEQYF.

The chain carries TRBV5-5 and TRBJ1-1; no firm D call. Germline V lookup: CDR1 SGHKS, CDR2 YYEKEE (reference sequence). V was clipped by 2 bases and J by 3 bases, with 11 bases between them. The CDR3 runs 14 residues. The CDR3 DNA reads TGTGCCAGCAGCTTAAGAGGGTATTACACTGAAGCTTTCTTT. It yields the protein CASSLRGYYTEAFF.

This clonotype was observed a few times. The chain joins TRBV12-3 or TRBV12-4 to TRBJ2-3; D is perhaps TRBD1 (5 bases). The V end was cut by 7 bases, the J end by 2 bases, with 28 bases between. There are 19 residues in the CDR3. The CDR3 nucleotides are TGTGCCAGCACCTCGTCCCTAGAACAGGTTATAGGGAACACAGATACGCAGTATTTT. This encodes CASTSSLEQVIGNTDTQYF.

The chain carries TRBV10-3 and TRBJ1-2; D not resolved. The germline gives CDR1 ENHRY, CDR2 SYGVKD. Deletions cut 4 bases from V and 0 bases from J, with 15 bases between. There are 16 residues in the CDR3. This CDR3 is CAISGGRSLANYGYTF. DNA of the CDR3: TGTGCCATCAGTGGGGGTCGCAGCCTCGCTAACTATGGCTACACCTTC.

The V call is TRBV5-1, the J call TRBJ2-5, with D perhaps matching TRBD1 (5 bases). V lost 3 bases to trimming and J lost 5 bases, with 17 bases between them. CDR3 size: 15 residues. Germline values: CDR1 SGHRS, CDR2 YFSETQ. The CDR3 DNA is TGCGCCAGCAGCTCCCTGGGGCAGAAGGTCGAGACCCAGTACTTC. This encodes CASSSLGQKVETQYF.

This clonotype was detected only a few times. The CDR3 sequence: CAISVGQLDGYTF. The CDR3 coding sequence is TGTGCCATCAGTGTGGGGCAGTTAGATGGCTACACCTTC. The chain couples TRBV10-3 to TRBJ1-2; weak D call: TRBD1 (5 bases). Germline CDR1 reads ENHRY; CDR2 reads SYGVKD. With 4 bases removed from V and 6 bases from J, the gap between germline ends came to 12 bases. The CDR3 consists of 13 residues.

J is TRBJ2-1 and V is TRBV13, with 13 bases that match TRBD2. The CDR3 totals 20 residues. Germline values: CDR1 PRHDT, CDR2 FYEKMQ (reference sequence). J lost 6 bases, V lost 2 bases, and 16 bases had no gene match. The CDR3 protein is CASSLPPWTSGSPFINEQFF. The CDR3 region has the DNA TGTGCCAGCAGCTTACCACCCTGGACTAGCGGGAGCCCCTTCATCAATGAGCAGTTCTTC.

This clonotype was counted a few times. The V and J genes are TRBV7-3 and TRBJ1-1; no definite D call. This CDR3 has 11 amino acids. Germline-derived CDR1 and CDR2 are SGHTA and FQGTGA. V lost 1 base and J lost 8, with 5 bases in between. CDR3 coding DNA: TGTGCCAGCAGCTTAATGGGGGAAGCTTTCTTT. Its translation is CASSLMGEAFF.

The chain recombines TRBV28 with TRBJ2-5, with a possible D match to TRBD1 (5 bases). Trimming stripped 4 bases from V and 2 bases from J, with 11 bases between. CDR3 size: 14 residues. CDR1 and CDR2 (germline): MDHEN, SYDVKM. CDR3 sequence reads: CASSSKDRQETQYF. CDR3 bases: TGTGCCAGCAGTTCAAAAGACAGACAAGAGACCCAGTACTTC.

The rearrangement links TRBV12-3 or TRBV12-4 to TRBJ2-3; a weak D match, TRBD2 (5 bases). Between the trimmed V and J ends, which lost 10 bases and 5 bases, there was a span of 19 bases. This CDR3 contains 14 residues. CDR3 DNA: TGTGCCACCGCTGGCTGGAGCGAGGGAGATACGCAGTATTTT. Amino acids: CATAGWSEGDTQYF.

This clonotype was seen only a few times. The chain recombines TRBV7-3 with TRBJ2-2; TRBD2 agrees at 10 bases. J lost 6 bases, V lost 5 bases, and 6 bases had no gene match. The CDR3 is 15 residues long. The V gene's germline CDR1 is SGHTA and CDR2 FQGTGA. The CDR3 DNA follows: TGTGCCAGCAGCCATAGCGGGGGGAGGCCCGGGGAGCTGTTTTTT. Its protein product is CASSHSGGRPGELFF.

The rearrangement links TRBV4-3 to TRBJ2-3, with 9 bases matching TRBD2. V was pared by 0 bases and J by 3 bases, with 4 bases of the junction left unmatched. CDR1 and CDR2 from the germline V gene are LGHNA and YSLEER. The CDR3 runs to 16 residues. The DNA for the CDR3 is TGCGCCAGCAGCCAAGACGCTAGCGGGAAAACAGATACGCAGTATTTT. Its protein product is CASSQDASGKTDTQYF.

The V and J genes are TRBV5-6 and TRBJ2-1; D is undetermined. Germline CDR1 SGHDT, CDR2 YYEEEE. V was pared by 0 bases and J by 1 base, with 11 bases between. CDR3 size: 16 residues. The CDR3 region is CASSLVDRRSYNEQFF. The CDR3 nucleotides read TGTGCCAGCAGCTTGGTGGACCGAAGATCCTACAATGAGCAGTTCTTC.

This clonotype has more than one count but fewer than ten. The chain recombines TRBV11-1 with TRBJ2-1; 8 nucleotides match TRBD2. The ends lost 1 base at V and 8 bases at J; junction bases unmatched: 4. CDR1 and CDR2 from the germline V gene are SGHAT and FQDESV (reference sequence). The CDR3 has 14 residues. CDR3 in DNA: TGTGCCAGCAGCTTAGTCGCGGGGGGATATGAGCAGTTCTTC. Protein: CASSLVAGGYEQFF.